The clone carrying this T cell receptor (beta chain) has just a few counts. The source of the sample is a study of blood T cell repertoires in COVID-19. After removal of 5 bases from V and 10 bases from J, the junction contained 8 bases not matched to a gene. Germline-derived CDR1 and CDR2 are SGHVS and FQNEAQ. The CDR3 runs to 15 residues. Assay used: immunoSEQ multiplex PCR; TCRdb lists only in-frame clones, some missing. This table holds around 250,000 clones, roughly 80% found once. This sequence originates from a young woman with acute or convalescent COVID-19. J is TRBJ1-6 and V is TRBV7-8; 10 nucleotides line up with TRBD1. The material sequenced was peripheral blood. This chain's CDR3 is CASSTGTGVGSPLHF. As DNA, the CDR3 is TGTGCCAGCAGCACAGGGACAGGGGTCGGCTCACCCCTCCACTTT.